Listed below are T cell receptor beta chains from one sample, sequenced in a study of T cells in Graves' hyperthyroidism and ophthalmopathy. TCRdb itself ran the multiplex PCR reads through MiXCR, one entry per CDR3 protein. Of some 460,000 distinct CDR3 sequences in the sample, less than 20% were seen once. Sequencing input: blood. The receptors here all came from a woman under 30 with Graves' hyperthyroidism. Each CDR3 is given with its conserved first and last residue. Each record gives: J gene, V gene, clone size, D gene, CDR3 DNA, CDR3 protein. A D gene is named only where the DNA matches it firmly. A clone size is listed for some rows: how often the clone was seen (once, few, many), or a class if it is expanded.

TRBJ2-7 | TRBV7-2 | many | NA | TGTGCCAGCAGCCGAAGTGGTGGATACGAGCAGTACTTC | CASSRSGGYEQYF
TRBJ1-6 | TRBV6-1 | many | TRBD1 | TGTGCCAGCAGACTCACAGGGGGCAATTCACCCCTCCACTTT | CASRLTGGNSPLHF
TRBJ1-1 | TRBV29-1 | many | NA | TGCAGCGGATTCCCTACAGGTAAAGTCACTGAAGCTTTCTTT | CSGFPTGKVTEAFF
TRBJ2-2 | TRBV9 | many | TRBD1 | TGTGCCAGCAGCCCGACAGGGGTTGGGTCGGTGGCCGGGGAGCTGTTTTTT | CASSPTGVGSVAGELFF
TRBJ2-5 | TRBV19 | few | TRBD2 | TGTGCCAGTAGTATAGAGGCGGGAGGGCTCCAAGAGACCCAGTACTTC | CASSIEAGGLQETQYF
TRBJ1-6 | TRBV30 | many | NA | TGTGCCTGGAGTGTAAACCGATATAATTCACCCCTCCACTTT | CAWSVNRYNSPLHF
TRBJ2-1 | TRBV7-9 | few | NA | TGTGCCAGCAGCCCGGCCGGGCGGGAGCAGTTCTTC | CASSPAGREQFF
TRBJ2-7 | TRBV4-2 | few | TRBD1 | TGTGCCAGCAGCCAGCACCGCAGACAGGGTGACGAGCAGTACTTC | CASSQHRRQGDEQYF
TRBJ2-2 | TRBV30 | many | NA | TGTGCCTGGAGTATCGGGGACACCGGGGAGCTGTTTTTT | CAWSIGDTGELFF
TRBJ1-6 | TRBV3-1 | many | TRBD1 | TGTGCCAGCAGCCAAGTGGCGACAGGGCGGGATTCACCCCTCCACTTT | CASSQVATGRDSPLHF
TRBJ2-7 | TRBV20-1 | NA | NA | TGCAGTGCCAAAACTCCTTCCTACGAGCAGTGCTTC | CSAKTPSYEQCF
TRBJ2-2 | TRBV2 | many | NA | TGTGCCAGCAGCGCAATGACTAGAACCGGGGAGCTGTTTTTT | CASSAMTRTGELFF
TRBJ2-2 | TRBV19 | NA | NA | TGTGCCAGTAGTTGGGGGGCCGGCGTCACCGGGGAGCTGTTTTTT | CASSWGAGVTGELFF
TRBJ1-1 | TRBV9 | many | TRBD1 | TGTGCCAGCGGACAGGGGACGAACACTGAAGCTTTCTTT | CASGQGTNTEAFF
TRBJ2-4 | TRBV6-1 | few | NA | TGTGCCAGCAGTCCGAGGGGAAGCGGCAAAAACATTCAGTACTTC | CASSPRGSGKNIQYF
TRBJ1-4 | TRBV19 | many | NA | TGTGCCAGTTATACGCCGGGACTGAGTAATGAAAAACTGTTTTTT | CASYTPGLSNEKLFF
TRBJ1-6 | TRBV18 | many | TRBD1 | TGTGCCAGCTTGTCCGGGACAGGGGCGAATTCACCCCTCCACTTT | CASLSGTGANSPLHF